Sequencing of this T cell receptor beta chain was carried out in a study of blood T cell repertoires in COVID-19. The wider study: The United States, Italy and Spain provided the acute and convalescent COVID-19 samples. PBMCs, B-cell-depleted T cells, or T cells provided the cDNA or gDNA that made up the material.

In the original workflow: Reference gene primer amplification gave nucleated cell count estimates. TCRdb's table, derived via immunoSEQ multiplex PCR, lists solely in-frame clones and lacks some. From that table come the V and J calls and clone size; the DNA was used to work out D and trimming. The table records 200,000 to 250,000 clones, more than 80% of them present only once. V lost 7 bases to trimming and J lost 7 bases, with 13 bases between them. The CDR3 contains 12 residues. Seattle's enrolled individuals joined amid active infection and were then monitored longitudinally. In this sample, this clone turned up a few times.

Source material: peripheral blood. This sequence originates from a man younger than 45 with COVID-19, enrolled during active disease. The chain couples TRBV12-3 or TRBV12-4 to TRBJ1-1; D is ambiguous. CDR3 in DNA: TGTGCCAGCACTCCGTCAGGATATGAAGCTTTCTTT. Translated: CASTPSGYEAFF.